This section outlines one T cell receptor beta chain sequence together with its context. A single record per CDR3 protein comes from TCRdb applying MiXCR to the RT-PCR reads. The sample includes around 600,000 distinct CDR3 sequences, over 9% of them seen just once. The entry originates in a study of response to subunit inactivated influenza vaccine. V shed 0 bases and J shed 0 bases, with 6 bases lying between them. This CDR3 has 16 residues. Germline CDR1 is LGHDT and CDR2 is YNNKEL (reference sequence). This sample was shared with a second study, whose subject was T cells expressing NK-cell markers. That paper notes: UMI-tagged 5'RACE template switching yielded the TCR beta cDNA. Each TCR beta repertoire originated in sorted T cells that were CD3+CD56+NKG2C+, CD3+CD56+NKG2C- or CD3+CD56-NKG2C+. Of eight sequenced donors, seven were HCMV-seropositive and one HCMV-seronegative.

The TCR sequence derives from a man aged 50 to 59 who received an inactivated influenza vaccine. This chain uses TRBV3-1 with TRBJ2-6, with D uncertain. The sample here was PBMCs from blood, taken on the day of vaccination. CDR3 in amino acids: CASSQDSISGANVLTF. CDR3 coding DNA: TGTGCCAGCAGCCAAGATTCCATCTCTGGGGCCAACGTCCTGACTTTC.